The text below deals with one TCR beta chain. Its antigen remains unidentified. CDR1 is MDHEN and CDR2 is SYDVKM in the germline V gene. The CDR3 consists of 14 residues. V dropped 7 bases and J dropped 6; count of bases not matched to a gene: 12. This specimen belongs to a study of T cell responses to AZD1222 COVID-19 vaccine. The study, taken as a whole, reports: Seropositive status at baseline applied to only five or six AZD1222 recipients.

Method: immunoSEQ multiplex PCR; TCRdb's copy keeps in-frame clones and lacks some. The repertoire holds more than 90,000 clones, with 88% as singletons. The sample here was peripheral blood, taken 28 days after the second AZD1222 dose. V gene TRBV28 combines with J gene TRBJ2-7; 7 positions match TRBD2. The sequence was obtained from an adult who received the AZD1222 COVID-19 vaccine. The CDR3 region has the DNA TGTGCCAGCAAGGCGGGAGATACTTGGGGCGAGCAGTACTTC. Protein product: CASKAGDTWGEQYF. The variable domain in full, with the rest retrieved from reference TRBV28 and TRBJ2-7, is DVKVTQSSRYLVKRTGEKVFLECVQDMDHENMFWYRQDPGLGLRLIYFSYDVKMKEKGDIPEGYSVSREKKERFSLILESASTNQTSMYLCASKAGDTWGEQYFGPGTRLTVT.